This TCR beta chain emerged from a study of OX40 agonist ivuxolimab in advanced cancers. CDR3 length: 15 amino acids. J was trimmed by 5 bases and V by 7 bases; bases with no gene match: 12. Germline loops: CDR1 SGHRS, CDR2 YFSETQ. The assay was immunoSEQ multiplex PCR, and TCRdb's table has in-frame clones only and misses some. The sample lists roughly 60,000 clones, roughly 89% occurring once. Whole-study findings and limits: Among expanded peripheral T cells, antigen specificity went undetermined.

To note about this clone: What it binds is not known.

The sequencing used CD4+ or CD8+ T cells sorted from blood, collected in a trial of the OX40 agonist ivuxolimab. This chain uses TRBV5-1 with TRBJ2-1; the match to TRBD2 covers 7 bases. This clonotype was obtained from an adult with an advanced solid tumor such as melanoma, head and neck, liver or kidney cancer. The CDR3 bases are TGCGCCAGCGCTCCCAATAGCGGGTCTAACAATGAGCAGTTCTTC. As protein: CASAPNSGSNNEQFF.